This T cell receptor beta chain was obtained from a study of blood T cell repertoires in COVID-19. Overall study: Researchers got acute and convalescent COVID-19 samples from the United States, Italy and Spain. PBMCs, B-cell-depleted T cells, or T cells provided the cDNA or gDNA that made up the material.

There are 15 residues in the CDR3. After removal of 4 bases from V and 3 bases from J, the junction contained 3 bases not matched to a gene. Per the germline V gene, CDR1 is SEHNR and CDR2 is FQNEAQ (reference sequence). Methods used by the authors: Estimated nucleated cell counts came from reference gene primer amplification. Using immunoSEQ multiplex PCR, the repertoire was profiled, and TCRdb retains in-frame clones only, with some absent. That table gives V, J and clone size, and the DNA gave D and trimming. Of almost 55,000 clones in the sample, 84% are singletons; the top ten hold approximately 2.6%.

The chain is built from TRBV7-9 and TRBJ2-3; 11 positions match TRBD1. This TCR derives from a man between 50 and 59 years old with acute or convalescent COVID-19. Source material: peripheral blood. The CDR3 sequence is CASSSGQGVTDTQYF. CDR3 bases: TGTGCCAGCAGCTCGGGACAGGGGGTAACAGATACGCAGTATTTT.